The 27 T cell receptor beta chains below come from one sample, sequenced in a study of CD8+ T cells in alopecia areata. TCR sequencing used cDNA made by reverse transcription of extracted RNA. TCRdb's table, derived via immunoSEQ multiplex PCR, lists solely in-frame clones and lacks some. The sample includes about 300,000 clones, none of them occurring once. Researchers sorted pooled cutaneous lymph node cells on the basis of CD4, CD8alpha, NKG2D, NKG2ACE and other markers. The source material was CD4+ T cells sorted from a lymph node. The receptor set was obtained from a C3H/HeJ mouse with alopecia areata. The strain is characterized by the MHC haplotype H2-k.

This clone was counted between two and nine times. Gene names are the mouse ones. Sequencing ends 4 residues short of the CDR3 end; the germline J gene provides the rest. The sample contains more than one DNA sequence encoding this CDR3. The gene calls are TRBV5 and TRBJ2-7; D might be TRBD1 (5 bases). The CDR3 has 12 amino acids. Germline V gene data show CDR1 as LGHNA and CDR2 as YNLKQL (reference sequence). Trimming left V 4 bases short and J 3 bases short, with 7 bases between. The CDR3 bases that were read are TGTGCCAGCAGCCCCCAGGGCTAT. Residues: CASSPQGY. The entire CDR3 reads CASSPQGYEQYF.

Details on this clone: Genes here carry mouse names. The missing CDR3 end, 4 residues past where the read stops, is filled in from the germline J gene. The V gene is TRBV13-2, the J gene TRBJ1-2; 8 bases map to TRBD1. This CDR3 is built from 14 residues. Germline CDR1 reads NNHNN; CDR2 reads SYGAGS (reference sequence). Trimming cost V 5 bases and J 1 base; bases outside gene matches: 4. Incomplete CDR3 DNA: TGTGCCAGCGGGGTACAGGGGGGAAACTCC. It specifies CASGVQGGNS. The whole CDR3 sequence is CASGVQGGNSDYTF.

This clone has a handful of counts. Mouse germline and gene names are used. The CDR3 goes on 4 residues after the read ends, and that part is filled in from the germline J gene. Other DNA sequences in the sample encode the same CDR3. The chain joins TRBV19 to TRBJ1-2; D is perhaps TRBD1 (5 bases). Germline V CDR1 and CDR2: FNHDT, SITEND (reference sequence). This CDR3 region has 12 residues. Between the trimmed V and J ends, which lost 2 bases and 4 bases, there was a span of 6 bases. CDR3 sequence reads: CASSIRGSDYTF. The CDR3 DNA, read in part, is TGTGCCAGCAGTATTAGGGGCTCC.

This clone showed up just a few times. The genes are named according to mouse. The read finishes 4 residues shy of the CDR3 end, and the germline J gene is used to complete it. This sample includes further DNA sequences coding for the same CDR3. The chain employs TRBV19 and TRBJ2-3; 7 positions match TRBD1. Germline trimming cut 5 bases from V and 3 bases from J; bases unmatched to any gene: 3. The CDR3 runs to 13 residues. Per the germline V gene, CDR1 is FNHDT and CDR2 is SITEND (reference sequence). Here the CDR3 reads CASSPDRAETLYF. CDR3 bases read: TGTGCCAGCAGCCCGGACAGGGCAGAA. The whole variable domain, filled in from reference TRBV19 and TRBJ2-3, reads GGIITQTPKFLIGQEGQKLTLKCQQNFNHDTMYWYRQDSGKGLRLIYYSITENDLQKGDLSEGYDASREKKSSFSLTVTSAQKNEMAVFLCASSPDRAETLYFGSGTRLTVL.

Turning to this clone: Gene names and germline match the mouse. The sequenced fragment ends 4 residues before the CDR3 boundary, so the rest is inferred from the germline J gene. The rearrangement links TRBV17 to TRBJ2-4; TRBD1 agrees at 9 bases. This CDR3 comprises 16 residues. Germline lookup yields CDR1 MNHDT and CDR2 YYDKIL. The covered CDR3 bases are TGTGCTAGCAGTAGAGTACCGGGACAGGGAAAAAAC. Translation: CASSRVPGQGKN. The entire CDR3 is CASSRVPGQGKNTLYF.

The table lists this clone with a few counts. Gene names refer to mouse genes. From the germline J gene comes the end of the CDR3, since the read stops 4 residues before it. This sequence joins TRBV13-1 and TRBJ2-3, with D tentatively TRBD1 (5 bases). This CDR3 is 15 amino acids long. Trimming took off 2 bases at V and 0 bases at J, with 10 bases between the two ends. Germline loops: CDR1 NSHNY, CDR2 SYGAGN. The CDR3 reads CASSERGTSAETLYF. The CDR3 bases that were read are TGTGCCAGCAGTGAAAGGGGTACTAGTGCAGAA.

Concerning this clone: Mouse germline and gene names are used. The read ends 4 residues before the CDR3 terminus; that terminus is restored from the germline J gene. The chain links TRBV17 to TRBJ2-1; 9 nucleotides match TRBD2. CDR1 and CDR2 from the germline V gene are MNHDT and YYDKIL. The CDR3 runs to 14 residues. The CDR3 sequence: CASSRRWGGAEQFF. The part of the CDR3 DNA that was read is TGTGCTAGCAGTAGACGCTGGGGGGGGGCT.

The sample holds a few counts of this clone. Germline and genes: mouse. Sequencing ends 4 residues short of the CDR3 end; the germline J gene provides the rest. Other DNA sequences in this specimen translate into the identical CDR3. The chain uses TRBV19 and TRBJ2-1, with TRBD1 matching 10 bases. V dropped 4 bases and J dropped 3; count of bases not matched to a gene: 4. The CDR3 extends over 15 amino acids. CDR1 and CDR2 (germline): FNHDT, SITEND (reference sequence). CDR3 region: CASSSRTGGYAEQFF. The CDR3 DNA, read in part, is TGTGCCAGCAGTTCCCGGACAGGGGGCTATGCT.

This clone was picked up a small number of times. Gene names are mouse gene names. From the germline J gene comes the end of the CDR3, since the read stops 4 residues before it. The chain uses TRBV13-2 and TRBJ2-1; 9 bases are a match to TRBD2. CDR1 NNHNN and CDR2 SYGAGS come from the germline V gene (reference sequence). This CDR3 has 15 residues. V shed 2 bases and J 4 bases; nucleotides not matched to a gene: 4. The CDR3 here is CASGENWGAYAEQFF. The CDR3 bases that were read are TGTGCCAGCGGTGAAAACTGGGGGGCTTATGCT.

At least ten counts were recorded for this clone. Mouse gene names apply. The read ends 4 residues shy of where the CDR3 ends; the end is completed using the germline J gene. Other DNA sequences of this sample code for an identical CDR3. J is TRBJ2-3 and V is TRBV13-1; the D gene is possibly TRBD1 (6 bases). Germline lookup yields CDR1 NSHNY and CDR2 SYGAGN. V was pared by 0 bases and J by 0 bases, with 8 bases between. The CDR3 runs to 15 residues. CDR3 bases read: TGTGCCAGCAGTGATGGAGGGACAAGTGCAGAA. Amino acid sequence: CASSDGGTSAE. The full-length CDR3 reads as CASSDGGTSAETLYF.

This clone has just a few counts. Gene names are the mouse ones. The read gets to within 4 residues of the CDR3 end, and the germline J gene fills in the rest. The identical CDR3 is also encoded by other nucleotide sequences in the sample. The genes are TRBV19 and TRBJ2-1; no clear D gene. The V gene's germline CDR1 is FNHDT and CDR2 SITEND (reference sequence). Trimming pared 5 bases from V and 1 base from J, leaving 4 bases between. This CDR3 is 12 amino acids long. The CDR3 bases that were read are TGTGCCAGCAGACAGAACTATGCT. Protein: CASRQNYA. The entire CDR3 is CASRQNYAEQFF.

This clone was seen more than once but under ten times. Gene names and germline match the mouse. The read terminates 4 residues before the CDR3 end, so the remaining end is supplied by the germline J gene. The chain couples TRBV31 to TRBJ2-3; 7 bases agree with TRBD2. The ends lost 0 bases at V and 0 bases at J; junction bases unmatched: 9. This CDR3 has 17 amino acids. Germline V CDR1 and CDR2: GKSSPN, SITVG. The CDR3 DNA, read in part, is TGTGCCTGGAGTCTAGACGATGGACTGGTTAGTGCAGAA. This translates into CAWSLDDGLVSAE. The whole CDR3 is CAWSLDDGLVSAETLYF.

With respect to this clone: Genes and germline are mouse. The read falls 4 residues short of the CDR3 end, and the missing part is taken from the germline J gene. Other nucleotide sequences from this sample produce the same CDR3. The chain is built from TRBV5 and TRBJ2-2; TRBD2 agrees at 7 bases. Per germline, CDR1 LGHNA and CDR2 YNLKQL (reference sequence). The CDR3 totals 16 residues. V shed 0 bases, J shed 0 bases, and the junction held 1 base outside the gene matches. The CDR3 DNA, read in part, is TGTGCCAGCAGCCAAGACTGGGGGTCAAACACCGGG. It encodes CASSQDWGSNTG. The whole CDR3 reads CASSQDWGSNTGQLYF.

This clone showed up just a few times. Gene names denote mouse genes. The DNA ends 4 residues before the CDR3 does, and the rest of the CDR3 is filled in from the germline J gene. The same CDR3 also results from other DNA sequences found in this sample. This sequence joins TRBV5 and TRBJ2-7; 7 nucleotides align to TRBD2. V was pared by 2 bases and J by 0 bases, with 4 bases of the junction left unmatched. The CDR3 sequence is 15 residues long. CDR1 is LGHNA and CDR2 is YNLKQL in the germline V gene (reference sequence). CDR3 sequence reads: CASSQTGESSYEQYF. The sequenced CDR3 bases are TGTGCCAGCAGCCAAACTGGGGAGAGCTCCTAT.

Details on this clone: Gene names follow the mouse nomenclature. Read data end 4 residues before the CDR3 end; the end is taken from the germline J gene. This sequence joins TRBV3 and TRBJ2-5; D perhaps matches TRBD2 (6 bases). Trimming cost V 7 bases and J 1 base, with 9 bases left between them. The CDR3 contains 13 residues. CDR1 is SNHLY, CDR2 FYNGKV, per germline (reference sequence). CDR3 protein: CASNRGDQDTQYF. The sequenced part of the CDR3 DNA is TGTGCCAGCAATCGGGGGGACCAAGAC.

For this clone: Each gene name is a mouse one. The read terminates 4 residues before the CDR3 end, so the remaining end is supplied by the germline J gene. The genes are TRBV13-1 and TRBJ2-7; 10 positions match TRBD2. V was pared by 1 base and J by 0 bases, with 4 bases of the junction left unmatched. The CDR3 spans 16 residues. The germline V gene encodes CDR1 NSHNY and CDR2 SYGAGN. This chain's CDR3 is CASSDPTGGSSYEQYF. The CDR3 DNA, read in part, is TGTGCCAGCAGTGATCCGACTGGGGGGAGCTCCTAT.

A few counts support this clone. Each gene name is a mouse one. The CDR3 extends 4 residues past the end of the read, so its final part is completed from the germline J gene. Within the sample, other DNA sequences also encode this same CDR3. The genes are TRBV13-3 and TRBJ2-5; D is perhaps TRBD2 (6 bases). CDR1 is NNHDY, CDR2 SYVADS, per germline. The CDR3 contains 14 residues. Deletions cut 0 bases from V and 3 bases from J, with 8 bases between. CDR3 residues: CASSDAGLQDTQYF. CDR3 DNA (partial): TGTGCCAGCAGTGATGCGGGACTTCAAGAC.

This clone was counted between two and nine times. Any gene name here is a mouse gene name. The sequence runs out 4 residues before the end of the CDR3; the remainder is reconstructed from the germline J gene. V usage is TRBV19 and J usage is TRBJ2-3; D is uncertain. Germline lookup yields CDR1 FNHDT and CDR2 SITEND (reference sequence). The V end lost 2 bases, the J end lost 3 bases, and 7 bases lay between the germline ends. The length of the CDR3 is 13 residues. This CDR3 is CASSMSGAETLYF. CDR3 DNA, as far as it was read: TGTGCCAGCAGTATGAGTGGGGCAGAA.

A word on this clone: Mouse gene names and germline throughout. The sequenced fragment ends 4 residues before the CDR3 boundary, so the rest is inferred from the germline J gene. This chain joins TRBV31 and TRBJ2-3; D may correspond to TRBD1 or TRBD2 (5 bases each). This CDR3 is 14 amino acids long. Germline lookup yields CDR1 GKSSPN and CDR2 SITVG. The germline V and J ends were trimmed by 0 bases and 1 base, with 8 bases remaining between them. The chain's CDR3 is CAWSLGVRAETLYF. Partial CDR3 DNA: TGTGCCTGGAGTCTGGGGGTTCGTGCAGAA.

This clone was found a few times. Germline and genes here are mouse. The read terminates 4 residues ahead of where the CDR3 ends, so the germline J gene completes it. V and J are TRBV13-2 and TRBJ2-2; weak D call: TRBD1 (6 bases). CDR3 length: 16 residues. Trimming left V 0 bases short and J 3 bases short, with 12 bases between. Germline V CDR1 and CDR2: NNHNN, SYGAGS (reference sequence). The CDR3 bases that were read are TGTGCCAGCGGTGATGCGGCAGGGGCGGACACCGGG. It specifies CASGDAAGADTG. The whole CDR3 region reads CASGDAAGADTGQLYF.

Of note for this clone: Genes and germline come from the mouse. The read is 4 residues too short to cover the CDR3 end, so that end is filled in from the germline J gene. Additional DNA sequences in this sample encode the identical CDR3. The chain carries TRBV5 and TRBJ2-2; 10 bases are shared with TRBD2. The germline CDR1 and CDR2 sequences are LGHNA and YNLKQL (reference sequence). CDR3 size: 15 residues. The J segment lost 2 bases and the V segment lost 4 bases, leaving 1 base of the junction unmatched. The CDR3 spells CASSPDWGNTGQLYF. The CDR3 bases that were read are TGTGCCAGCAGCCCGGACTGGGGGAACACCGGG.

For this clone: Each gene name is a mouse one. The read ends 4 residues shy of where the CDR3 ends; the end is completed using the germline J gene. The chain recombines TRBV13-1 with TRBJ1-2; D is perhaps TRBD1 (6 bases). CDR1 NSHNY and CDR2 SYGAGN come from the germline V gene. The CDR3 runs 15 residues. Trimming left V 2 bases short and J 0 bases short, with 11 bases between. Partial CDR3 DNA: TGTGCCAGCAGTGAGGGGGACACAACAAACTCC. It codes for CASSEGDTTNS. The entire CDR3 is CASSEGDTTNSDYTF.

About this clone: Genes and germline are mouse. Sequencing ends 4 residues short of the CDR3 end; the germline J gene provides the rest. Other DNA sequences in the sample encode the same CDR3. The V call is TRBV19, the J call TRBJ2-2, with TRBD2 matching 9 bases. CDR1 is FNHDT, CDR2 SITEND, per germline (reference sequence). J lost 2 bases, V lost 1 base, and 0 bases had no gene match. This CDR3 is built from 15 residues. CDR3 DNA, as far as it was read: TGTGCCAGCAGTATACTGGGGGGGAACACCGGG. Its protein product is CASSILGGNTG. The complete CDR3 protein is CASSILGGNTGQLYF.

Only a few counts were recorded for this clone. Mouse gene names and germline throughout. The DNA ends 4 residues before the CDR3 does, and the rest of the CDR3 is filled in from the germline J gene. Distinct nucleotide sequences in the sample also encode this CDR3. The J gene is TRBJ1-1, the V gene TRBV13-1; D might be TRBD1 (6 bases). CDR3 length: 14 residues. V lost 3 bases to trimming and J lost 1 base, with 10 bases between them. Germline V gene lookup returns CDR1 NSHNY and CDR2 SYGAGN. The CDR3 protein is CASSGPGQNTEVFF. CDR3 bases read: TGTGCCAGCAGTGGTCCGGGACAAAACACA.

This clone was counted only a few times. Germline and genes here are mouse. The sequenced fragment ends 4 residues before the CDR3 boundary, so the rest is inferred from the germline J gene. The V and J genes are TRBV31 and TRBJ2-2; the D gene is possibly TRBD1 (5 bases). Germline loops: CDR1 GKSSPN, CDR2 SITVG. Trimming removed 4 bases at V and 2 bases at J, with 5 bases between. The CDR3 totals 12 residues. The covered CDR3 bases are TGTGCCTGGACAGGGAACACCGGG. Its translation is CAWTGNTG. The CDR3 in full is CAWTGNTGQLYF. The variable domain in full, completed from reference TRBV31 and TRBJ2-2, reads AQTIHQWPVAEIKAVGSPLSLGCTIKGKSSPNLYWYWQATGGTLQQLFYSITVGQVESVVQLNLSASRPKDDQFILSTEKLLLSHSGFYLCAWTGNTGQLYFGEGSKLTVL.

As concerns this clone: The listed genes are named as in mouse. The read terminates 4 residues before the CDR3 end, so the remaining end is supplied by the germline J gene. The chain couples TRBV13-2 to TRBJ2-3, with TRBD1 matching 9 bases. Per germline, CDR1 NNHNN and CDR2 SYGAGS (reference sequence). Germline trimming cut 3 bases from V and 2 bases from J; bases unmatched to any gene: 7. This CDR3 has 16 amino acids. The CDR3 sequence is CASGGHRGRVAETLYF. The covered CDR3 bases are TGTGCCAGCGGTGGTCACAGGGGGCGGGTTGCAGAA.

This clone was seen a few times. Gene names denote mouse genes. The read finishes 4 residues shy of the CDR3 end, and the germline J gene is used to complete it. The sample holds other DNA sequences that translate to the same CDR3. The V call is TRBV19, the J call TRBJ2-5; TRBD2 matches 8 bases. With 2 bases clipped from V and 2 bases from J, the junction kept 1 base outside the gene matches. Per germline, CDR1 FNHDT and CDR2 SITEND (reference sequence). The CDR3 spans 14 residues. Partial CDR3 DNA: TGTGCCAGCAGTATTCTGGGGGGCCAAGAC. It codes for CASSILGGQD. The CDR3, in full, reads CASSILGGQDTQYF. Using reference TRBV19 and TRBJ2-5 for the parts outside the CDR3, the full variable domain is GGIITQTPKFLIGQEGQKLTLKCQQNFNHDTMYWYRQDSGKGLRLIYYSITENDLQKGDLSEGYDASREKKSSFSLTVTSAQKNEMAVFLCASSILGGQDTQYFGPGTRLLVL.